This T cell receptor beta chain was captured by sequencing in a study of beta chain features in type 1 diabetes. Study summary: Similarity in age, gender and cell yields was seen between patients and healthy donors.

The germline gives CDR1 LNHDA, CDR2 SQIVND (reference sequence). The CDR3 totals 13 residues. Trimming cost V 7 bases and J 6 bases; bases outside gene matches: 6. Every isolated RNA sample was fully reverse transcribed, so sequencing captured expressed TCRB transcripts. The table came from immunoSEQ multiplex PCR; TCRdb's copy has only in-frame clones and leaves some out. The data contain roughly 310,000 clones, about 11% of them seen just once; the ten biggest clones take up roughly 0.016%. Study-level points and caveats: High TCR expression in some cells could lead to their over-representation in cDNA sequencing. Shorter templates might be favored by PCR, and equally so in patients and in controls.

Concerning this clone itself: Antigen: not known.

This chain uses TRBV19 with TRBJ1-5; 7 bases match TRBD1. This sequence originates from a woman in her twenties or thirties in good health. Sequencing was performed on naive CD4+ T cells from blood. The CDR3 nucleotides read TGTGCCAGTACCAGACAGGGCGGTCAGCCCCAGCATTTT. Residues: CASTRQGGQPQHF.